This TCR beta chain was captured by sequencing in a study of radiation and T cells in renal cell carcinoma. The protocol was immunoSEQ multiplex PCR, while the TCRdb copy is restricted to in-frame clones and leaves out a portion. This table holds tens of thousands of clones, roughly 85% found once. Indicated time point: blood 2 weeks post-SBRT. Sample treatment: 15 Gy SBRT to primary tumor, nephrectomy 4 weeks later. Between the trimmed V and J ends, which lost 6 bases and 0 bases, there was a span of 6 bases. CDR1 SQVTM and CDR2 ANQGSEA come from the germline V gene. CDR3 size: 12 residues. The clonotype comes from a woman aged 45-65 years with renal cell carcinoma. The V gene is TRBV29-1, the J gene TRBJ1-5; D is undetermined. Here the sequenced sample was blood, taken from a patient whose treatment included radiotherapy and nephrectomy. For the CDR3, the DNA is TGCAGCGTAGGGAATAGCAATCAGCCCCAGCATTTT. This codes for CSVGNSNQPQHF. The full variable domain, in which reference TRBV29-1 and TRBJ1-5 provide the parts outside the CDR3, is SAVISQKPSRDICQRGTSLTIQCQVDSQVTMMFWYRQQPGQSLTLIATANQGSEATYESGFVIDKFPISRPNLTFSTLTVSNMSPEDSSIYLCSVGNSNQPQHFGDGTRLSIL.